Listed here are 24 T cell receptor beta chains from one sample, sequenced in a study of T cell responses to AZD1222 COVID-19 vaccine (dated by TCRdb to the early 2020s). In the paper's terms, the time point label means: baseline before first vaccination. The receptor library was made with the immunoSEQ multiplex PCR assay. The clones in this table, taken by TCRdb from immuneACCESS, are in-frame only. Not every clone is retained; where verified, under half of the shortfall comes from an unresolved V gene, and the cause of the rest is unknown. The sample records 130,000 or so clones, approximately 88% of which are singletons. Of the sample, approximately 6.8% is held by the ten largest clones. Specimen: peripheral blood, collected on day 0 of AZD1222 vaccination. These receptors originate from an adult in good health.

The rearrangement joins TRBV12-5 to TRBJ1-3; D may be TRBD1 (6 bases). Germline CDR1 LGHNT, CDR2 FRNRAP. V was pared by 1 base and J by 2 bases, with 24 bases between. This CDR3 has 20 amino acids. The CDR3 sequence: CASGLASTGGPFSTGNTIYF. The CDR3 DNA is TGTGCTAGTGGTTTGGCCTCGACAGGCGGACCCTTTTCGACTGGAAACACCATATATTTT. Based on the CDR3 plus reference TRBV12-5 and TRBJ1-3, the full variable domain is DARVTQTPRHKVTEMGQEVTMRCQPILGHNTVFWYRQTMMQGLELLAYFRNRAPLDDSGMPKDRFSAEMPDATLATLKIQPSEPRDSAVYFCASGLASTGGPFSTGNTIYFGEGSWLTVV.

The chain recombines TRBV4-2 with TRBJ1-1, with D unresolved. The CDR3 consists of 14 residues. V lost 0 bases and J 14 bases, leaving 19 bases between the germline ends. CDR1 LGHNA and CDR2 YNFKEQ come from the germline V gene. DNA of the CDR3: TGTGCCAGCAGCCAAGAGATTGGGCGAAGACACTCATTCTTT. Its protein is CASSQEIGRRHSFF.

The chain links TRBV11-2 to TRBJ1-5; D is unclear. Trimming took 5 bases from V and 3 from J, leaving 5 bases between them. The CDR3 is 12 amino acids. Germline assignment: CDR1 SGHAT and CDR2 FQNNGV. CDR3 residues: CASSQINQPQHF. Written as DNA, the CDR3 is TGTGCCAGCAGCCAAATCAATCAGCCCCAGCATTTT.

This rearrangement joins TRBV30 to TRBJ2-2; D is unresolved. Germline assignment: CDR1 GTSNPN and CDR2 SVGIG (reference sequence). The CDR3 has 17 amino acids. With 0 bases removed from V and 0 bases from J, the gap between germline ends came to 14 bases. The CDR3 sequence: CAWSVRLRQANTGELFF. CDR3 sequence (DNA): TGTGCCTGGAGTGTACGACTTCGGCAGGCGAACACCGGGGAGCTGTTTTTT.

CDR3 in DNA: TGTGCCAGCAGCCAACGGGGGCGGATTAGAGAGACCCAGTACTTC. Translation: CASSQRGRIRETQYF. The chain is built from TRBV14 and TRBJ2-5; tentatively, D is TRBD1 or TRBD2 (6 bases each). CDR3 length equals 15 residues. Germline loops: CDR1 SGHDN, CDR2 FVKESK. Trimming removed 2 bases at V and 4 bases at J, with 14 bases between.

The chain is built from TRBV10-3 and TRBJ1-1; 10 bases match TRBD1. Germline lookup yields CDR1 ENHRY and CDR2 SYGVKD. This CDR3 has 15 amino acids. The J segment lost 2 bases and the V segment lost 6 bases, leaving 6 bases of the junction unmatched. CDR3 region: CAISSGTGVNTEAFF. Written as DNA, the CDR3 is TGTGCCATCAGCAGCGGGACAGGGGTAAACACTGAAGCTTTCTTT.

A remark on this clone: Different DNA sequences within this sample yield the same CDR3. The genes are TRBV2 and TRBJ1-5; 7 nucleotides agree with TRBD1. The trim removed 6 bases at V and 1 base at J, leaving 0 bases unmatched. The CDR3 spans 13 residues. CDR1 SNHLY and CDR2 FYNNEI come from the germline V gene. The CDR3 bases are TGTGCCAGCAGGGGACAGAGCAATCAGCCCCAGCATTTT. Translated: CASRGQSNQPQHF.

The rearrangement joins TRBV3-1 (or the pseudogene TRBV3-2) to TRBJ1-2, with TRBD1 matching 10 bases. This CDR3 has 15 amino acids. Germline CDR1 reads LGHDT; CDR2 reads YNNKEL (reference sequence). Trimming removed 3 bases from V and 8 bases from J; junction bases left unmatched: 9. The CDR3 region has the DNA TGTGCCAGCAGCCAGCCTGGGGGACAGGGGAAGGGCTACACCTTC. Its protein is CASSQPGGQGKGYTF.

This chain connects TRBV2 to TRBJ2-1; either TRBD1 or TRBD2 may fit D (5 bases each). Trimming took off 7 bases at V and 9 bases at J, with 16 bases between the two ends. The CDR3 sequence is 13 residues long. In germline, CDR1 is SNHLY, CDR2 FYNNEI. The CDR3 region has the DNA TGTGCCAGCATGTTCCTCGGGACCAGTGAGCAGTTCTTC. Its translation: CASMFLGTSEQFF.

V gene TRBV5-4 combines with J gene TRBJ2-2, with D hard to call. The V and J ends lost 4 bases and 3 bases respectively, with 13 bases between them. Germline lookup yields CDR1 SGHNT and CDR2 YYREEE (reference sequence). CDR3 length equals 15 residues. CDR3 DNA: TGTGCCAGCAGCGTCGCAGGACGGTACACCGGGGAGCTGTTTTTT. Translation gives CASSVAGRYTGELFF.

V and J are TRBV6-4 and TRBJ2-1; maybe TRBD2 (7 bases). Germline V gene lookup returns CDR1 MRHNA and CDR2 SNTAGT. V dropped 7 bases and J dropped 4 bases, with 17 bases sitting between them. CDR3 size: 15 residues. CDR3 sequence reads: CASTVGGAGYNEQFF. CDR3 nucleotides: TGTGCCAGCACCGTGGGGGGGGCAGGGTACAATGAGCAGTTCTTC.

The DNA of the CDR3 is TGTGCCAGCAACTATGTAGGAGGGAGCACCGGGGAGCTGTTTTTT. This codes for CASNYVGGSTGELFF. This chain joins TRBV6-4 and TRBJ2-2; TRBD2 is a possible D gene (6 bases). CDR3 size: 15 residues. Trimming stripped 7 bases from V and 4 bases from J, with 16 bases between. From germline, CDR1 is MRHNA and CDR2 SNTAGT.

The J gene is TRBJ1-5, the V gene TRBV12-5, with TRBD1 identical over 7 bases. Germline lookup yields CDR1 LGHNT and CDR2 FRNRAP. The CDR3 consists of 18 residues. V lost 0 bases and J lost 3; bases outside the gene matches: 11. The CDR3 bases are TGTGCTAGTGGTTTGGTAAGCTCCGGCGACAGGGTCAATCAGCCCCAGCATTTT. This sequence encodes CASGLVSSGDRVNQPQHF.

The chain uses TRBV4-2 and TRBJ2-5, with 8 positions matching TRBD2. After removal of 4 bases from V and 1 base from J, the junction contained 11 bases not matched to a gene. Germline assignment: CDR1 LGHNA and CDR2 YNFKEQ. The CDR3 totals 17 residues. The CDR3 DNA follows: TGTGCCAGCAGCCGAGGGGAGCGGGGGAGCCGCCAAGAGACCCAGTACTTC. Its translation: CASSRGERGSRQETQYF.

The rearrangement links TRBV7-9 to TRBJ2-7; TRBD2 matches at 8 bases. J was trimmed by 5 bases and V by 1 base; bases with no gene match: 4. This CDR3 is 14 amino acids long. Germline CDR1 and CDR2: SEHNR and FQNEAQ (reference sequence). CDR3 sequence: CASSLEGSGDEQYF. The CDR3 bases are TGTGCCAGCAGCTTAGAGGGTAGCGGGGACGAGCAGTACTTC. Filled out from reference TRBV7-9 and TRBJ2-7, the complete variable domain reads DTGVSQNPRHKITKRGQNVTFRCDPISEHNRLYWYRQTLGQGPEFLTYFQNEAQLEKSRLLSDRFSAERPKGSFSTLEIQRTEQGDSAMYLCASSLEGSGDEQYFGPGTRLTVT.

The chain is built from TRBV5-6 and TRBJ2-7, with D possibly matching TRBD2 (5 bases). Trimming shortened V by 2 bases and J by 0 bases, and 18 bases separated the two germline ends. This CDR3 comprises 17 residues. Germline CDR1 SGHDT, CDR2 YYEEEE. CDR3 loop: CASSLVGLGRDSYEQYF. As DNA, the CDR3 is TGTGCCAGCAGCTTAGTTGGGCTCGGACGGGACTCCTACGAGCAGTACTTC.

The chain has TRBV18 and TRBJ1-5, with unresolved D. The CDR3 spans 14 residues. The V end was cut by 6 bases, the J end by 4 bases, with 13 bases between. Germline V gene data show CDR1 as KGHSH and CDR2 as LQKENI. The CDR3 DNA reads as TGTGCCAGCTCTATAACCGCGGAAAATCAGCCCCAGCATTTT. This translates into CASSITAENQPQHF.

This clone was observed a few times. The chain has TRBV28 and TRBJ2-3; 9 nucleotides match TRBD1. There are 14 residues in the CDR3. Germline lookup yields CDR1 MDHEN and CDR2 SYDVKM. V trimming: 8 bases; J trimming: 2 bases; junction bases outside the gene matches: 5. CDR3 amino acids: CASHRDRVTDTQYF. In nucleotides, the CDR3 is TGTGCCAGCCACCGGGACAGGGTCACAGATACGCAGTATTTT.

Only a few counts were recorded for this clone. The CDR3 spells CASSLWTEMNTEAFF. The CDR3 bases are TGTGCCAGCAGTCTCTGGACAGAGATGAACACTGAAGCTTTCTTT. This chain joins TRBV6-5 and TRBJ1-1; a possible D gene is TRBD1 (6 bases). Trimming removed 5 bases from V and 0 bases from J, with 13 bases in between. Looked up from germline, CDR1 is MNHEY and CDR2 is SVGAGI. The CDR3 contains 15 residues.

The chain recombines TRBV6-5 with TRBJ2-7; D is possibly TRBD1 or TRBD2 (6 bases each). In germline, CDR1 is MNHEY, CDR2 SVGAGI. The CDR3 consists of 16 residues. Trimming removed 4 bases at V and 0 bases at J, with 16 bases between. The CDR3 loop reads CASSFTRGAGSYEQYF. In DNA, the CDR3 is TGTGCCAGCAGTTTTACAAGGGGGGCTGGCTCCTACGAGCAGTACTTC.

This chain links TRBV29-1 with TRBJ1-1; 7 bases fit TRBD1. The CDR3 runs to 13 residues. J was trimmed by 9 bases and V by 6 bases; bases with no gene match: 13. From germline, CDR1 is SQVTM and CDR2 ANQGSEA. CDR3 nucleotides: TGCAGCGTCGTCGCCCAGGGGGAGGAAAAAGCTTTCTTT. The encoded protein is CSVVAQGEEKAFF.

The chain is built from TRBV29-1 and TRBJ2-1; D possibly uses TRBD1 or TRBD2 (6 bases each). This CDR3 has 14 amino acids. CDR1 is SQVTM and CDR2 is ANQGSEA in the germline V gene. Trimming took off 6 bases at V and 10 bases at J, with 22 bases between the two ends. The CDR3 loop is CSVAPVGGVGEQFF. Here the CDR3 DNA reads TGCAGCGTGGCCCCAGTGGGGGGCGTCGGGGAGCAGTTCTTC.

The chain couples TRBV30 to TRBJ2-1; D is possibly TRBD1 (5 bases). CDR3 length equals 12 residues. Between the trimmed V and J ends, which lost 5 bases and 1 base, there was a span of 6 bases. CDR1 and CDR2 (germline): GTSNPN, SVGIG (reference sequence). CDR3 sequence (DNA): TGTGCCTGGGGACAATCCTACAATGAGCAGTTCTTC. Its protein is CAWGQSYNEQFF. The full variable domain, with the rest looked up from reference TRBV30 and TRBJ2-1, is SQTIHQWPATLVQPVGSPLSLECTVEGTSNPNLYWYRQAAGRGLQLLFYSVGIGQISSEVPQNLSASRPQDRQFILSSKKLLLSDSGFYLCAWGQSYNEQFFGPGTRLTVL.

This chain links TRBV6-6 with TRBJ1-6; D perhaps matches TRBD1 (5 bases). From germline, CDR1 is MNHNY and CDR2 SVGAGI (reference sequence). V was shortened by 0 bases and J by 10 bases, with 16 bases between the two germline ends. The length of the CDR3 is 16 residues. CDR3 DNA sequence: TGTGCCAGCAGTTACTCGTGGGGGGGACTCGGATCACCCCTCCACTTT. This encodes CASSYSWGGLGSPLHF.